This TCR beta chain was profiled in a study of T cell responses to AZD1222 COVID-19 vaccine. General study findings and limits: Repertoire sampling was restricted to post-peak T cell response timepoints. It should be noted that donors were predominantly white British and more often female, and clonal diversity was possibly underestimated.

Profiling relied on immunoSEQ multiplex PCR, and the TCRdb table lists in-frame clones only, not all of them. The sample records about 140,000 clones, 85% to 95% being singletons. The CDR3 has 16 amino acids. Germline V gene lookup returns CDR1 LGHDT and CDR2 YNNKEL (reference sequence). V dropped 1 base and J dropped 7 bases, with 16 bases sitting between them. It was second doses at about 4 or about 12 weeks that were pooled. As concerns this clone: Its antigen is unknown.

This TCR was recovered from an adult who received the AZD1222 COVID-19 vaccine. The rearrangement joins TRBV3-1 (or the pseudogene TRBV3-2) to TRBJ2-2; D is uncertain. Sequenced here: peripheral blood, sampled 28 days after the second AZD1222 dose. The CDR3 nucleotides are TGTGCCAGCAGCCAAGCGAGAACAGCTAGGAGCGGGGAGCTGTTTTTT. Translating it yields CASSQARTARSGELFF.